The 10 T cell receptor beta chains given below trace back to one sample, sequenced in a study of post-analysis software for immune sequencing data. Study findings and constraints: Controls had lower frequencies than patients of about 5 TRBV segments, which included TRBV5-6, TRBV5-1 and TRBV20-1.

Their recognized antigens are unknown. Unique molecular identifiers tagged the TCR beta cDNA libraries. TCRdb called the PCR reads again in MiXCR, with one record for every CDR3 protein. The sample carries under 200,000 distinct CDR3 sequences, over 25% recorded once. The sample taken for sequencing was blood. The origin of the receptors is a girl aged 2 to 17 with multiple sclerosis.

V is TRBV28 and J is TRBJ2-2; no clear D. Per germline, CDR1 MDHEN and CDR2 SYDVKM. CDR3 length: 12 residues. V lost 6 bases and J lost 3, with 5 bases in between. CDR3 protein: CASRQYTGELFF. DNA of the CDR3: TGTGCCAGCAGACAGTACACCGGGGAGCTGTTTTTT.

This clonotype was found many times. The chain has TRBV4-1 and TRBJ1-2, with 8 bases lining up with TRBD1. The CDR3 runs 18 residues. CDR1 and CDR2 from the germline V gene are MGHRA and YSYEKL. V lost 3 bases, J lost 7 bases, and 19 bases stayed unmatched. CDR3 sequence: CASSQGPTGQGSSSGYTF. The CDR3 DNA sequence: TGCGCCAGCAGCCAGGGTCCCACCGGACAGGGAAGCTCGTCTGGCTACACCTTC.

This clonotype was picked up many times. V and J are TRBV7-8 and TRBJ2-7, with D tentatively TRBD1 (5 bases). Germline CDR1 is SGHVS and CDR2 is FQNEAQ. CDR3 length: 14 amino acids. The V and J ends lost 7 bases and 0 bases respectively, with 13 bases between them. The CDR3 loop is CASTLGLSSYEQYF. The DNA of the CDR3 is TGTGCCAGCACCCTGGGGCTCAGCTCCTACGAGCAGTACTTC.

The rearrangement uses TRBV5-4 and TRBJ2-1; 10 bases map to TRBD2. Per the germline V gene, CDR1 is SGHNT and CDR2 is YYREEE (reference sequence). This CDR3 is 16 amino acids long. With V trimmed by 4 bases and J by 4 bases, 8 bases remained unmatched. CDR3 in amino acids: CASSDRGSGGYNEQFF. The CDR3, as DNA: TGTGCCAGCAGCGACCGCGGTAGCGGGGGGTACAATGAGCAGTTCTTC.

This clonotype was counted at least ten times. The chain recombines TRBV20-1 with TRBJ1-2; 8 nucleotides align to TRBD1. Trimming removed 2 bases from V and 8 bases from J; junction bases left unmatched: 7. In germline, CDR1 is DFQATT, CDR2 SNEGSKA (reference sequence). The CDR3 extends over 13 amino acids. The CDR3 loop reads CSARLRQGSGYTF. The CDR3 region has the DNA TGCAGTGCTAGACTAAGACAGGGGAGCGGCTACACCTTC.

This clonotype was seen repeatedly, ten times or more. This chain connects TRBV4-1 to TRBJ2-7; 7 nucleotides agree with TRBD2. V trimming: 1 base; J trimming: 2 bases; junction bases outside the gene matches: 5. Germline V gene data show CDR1 as MGHRA and CDR2 as YSYEKL. The CDR3 loop spans 15 amino acids. The CDR3 sequence is CASSQAQRGTYEQYF. CDR3 sequence (DNA): TGCGCCAGCAGCCAAGCCCAGCGGGGAACCTACGAGCAGTACTTC.

This clonotype has a count of ten or more. This chain uses TRBV28 with TRBJ2-5; tentative D call: TRBD2 (6 bases). The length of the CDR3 is 14 residues. Looked up from germline, CDR1 is MDHEN and CDR2 is SYDVKM. V was shortened by 5 bases and J by 1 base, with 11 bases between the two germline ends. In DNA form, the CDR3 reads TGTGCCAGCAGTCCCGAGGGACTCCAAGAGACCCAGTACTTC. Residues: CASSPEGLQETQYF.

The table lists this clonotype with many counts. The V and J genes are TRBV20-1 and TRBJ2-1; 9 bases are shared with TRBD2. V shed 5 bases and J 0 bases; nucleotides not matched to a gene: 14. The length of the CDR3 is 18 residues. CDR1 is DFQATT and CDR2 is SNEGSKA in the germline V gene (reference sequence). The CDR3 spells CSARGAASGKSSYNEQFF. The CDR3 DNA is TGCAGTGCTCGAGGGGCGGCTAGCGGGAAGAGCTCCTACAATGAGCAGTTCTTC.

J is TRBJ1-1 and V is TRBV5-1; tentatively, D is TRBD1 (5 bases). CDR3 length: 14 amino acids. Germline values: CDR1 SGHRS, CDR2 YFSETQ. Trimming pared 3 bases from V and 1 base from J, leaving 10 bases between. Written as DNA, the CDR3 is TGCGCCAGCAGCTCAGACAGACCGAACACTGAAGCTTTCTTT. Its protein product is CASSSDRPNTEAFF.

This clonotype was observed many times. V and J are TRBV2 and TRBJ2-7, with D perhaps TRBD1 or TRBD2 (6 bases each). This CDR3 comprises 14 residues. Trimming took 8 bases from V and 2 from J, leaving 16 bases between them. Germline values: CDR1 SNHLY, CDR2 FYNNEI. CDR3 loop: CASLRGDATYEQYF. DNA for the CDR3: TGTGCCAGCCTAAGGGGGGACGCAACCTACGAGCAGTACTTC. The whole variable domain, filled in from reference TRBV2 and TRBJ2-7, reads EPEVTQTPSHQVTQMGQEVILRCVPISNHLYFYWYRQILGQKVEFLVSFYNNEISEKSEIFDDQFSVERPDGSNFTLKIRSTKLEDSAMYFCASLRGDATYEQYFGPGTRLTVT.